The sequence of this T cell receptor (beta chain) was determined in a study of shared clonotypes between healthy human individuals. As for the study in general: A donor's plate count was three for CD4 naive and three for CD4 memory; CD8 naive had two and CD8 memory one.

Terminally differentiated effector memory CD45RA+ cells were excluded from the naive CD8 cells, which were CD45RO-negative and positively selected for CCR7. The CDR3 sequence is 15 residues long. V shed 0 bases, J shed 6 bases, and the junction held 4 bases outside the gene matches. Germline-derived CDR1 and CDR2 are SGHDT and YYEEEE. In the case of this clone: This sample includes further DNA sequences coding for the same CDR3.

Genomic DNA (from each subset) was split evenly across several immunoSEQ plates. Method: immunoSEQ multiplex PCR; TCRdb's copy keeps in-frame clones and lacks some. The top ten hold roughly 0.1% of the sample, which has nearly 600,000 clones, 95% seen once. Sequences were obtained from naive CD8+ T cells sorted from blood. The sequence was obtained from a woman in her thirties in good health. The rearrangement joins TRBV5-6 to TRBJ2-1, with TRBD2 identical over 9 bases. CDR3 amino acids: CASSLVGSGGNEQFF. The CDR3 DNA reads as TGTGCCAGCAGCTTGGTCGGTAGCGGGGGCAATGAGCAGTTCTTC.